The 19 T cell receptor beta chains reported below all come from one sample, sequenced in a study of beta chain features in type 1 diabetes. Study findings and constraints: Among patients with Type 1 diabetes, TCRB CDR3s were moderately but significantly shorter in every one of the four CD4+ subsets.

All of the isolated RNA was reverse transcribed, so expressed TCRB transcripts were sequenced. Profiling relied on immunoSEQ multiplex PCR, and the TCRdb table lists in-frame clones only, not all of them. The sample records roughly 730,000 clones, around 15% being singletons. No antigen is known for these receptors. The material sequenced was naive CD4+ T cells from blood. Receptors were obtained from a man younger than 30 with type 1 diabetes.

The chain combines TRBV28 with TRBJ2-7; D is perhaps TRBD1 (6 bases). Germline CDR1 is MDHEN and CDR2 is SYDVKM. V lost 5 bases and J lost 6, with 20 bases in between. The CDR3 has 15 amino acids. The CDR3 DNA sequence: TGTGCCAGCAGTCCCCGGGACACTCGGGCCCTCGAGCAGTACTTC. Its protein is CASSPRDTRALEQYF.

This clone has only a few counts. The V call is TRBV5-1, the J call TRBJ2-6; no firm D call. The CDR3 runs 16 residues. Germline lookup yields CDR1 SGHRS and CDR2 YFSETQ. The V and J ends lost 0 bases and 0 bases respectively, with 7 bases between them. For the CDR3, the DNA is TGCGCCAGCAGCTTGGTCGTGGGCTCTGGGGCCAACGTCCTGACTTTC. It translates to CASSLVVGSGANVLTF. The full variable domain, completed using reference TRBV5-1 and TRBJ2-6, is KAGVTQTPRYLIKTRGQQVTLSCSPISGHRSVSWYQQTPGQGLQFLFEYFSETQRNKGNFPGRFSGRQFSNSRSEMNVSTLELGDSALYLCASSLVVGSGANVLTFGAGSRLTVL.

As DNA, the CDR3 is TGTGCCAGCAGCTCCGAGTGGGAGGGCTACACCTTC. Its protein is CASSSEWEGYTF. V usage is TRBV7-9 and J usage is TRBJ1-2; D is uncertain. The CDR3 length is 12 residues. Looked up from germline, CDR1 is SEHNR and CDR2 is FQNEAQ (reference sequence). Between the trimmed V and J ends, which lost 4 bases and 8 bases, there was a span of 11 bases. The full variable domain, with the rest looked up from reference TRBV7-9 and TRBJ1-2, is DTGVSQNPRHKITKRGQNVTFRCDPISEHNRLYWYRQTLGQGPEFLTYFQNEAQLEKSRLLSDRFSAERPKGSFSTLEIQRTEQGDSAMYLCASSSEWEGYTFGSGTRLTVV.

This clone was counted only a few times. CDR3 residues: CASSLDGQSYEQYF. Written as DNA, the CDR3 is TGCGCCAGCAGCTTGGATGGACAGTCCTACGAGCAGTACTTC. V usage is TRBV5-1 and J usage is TRBJ2-7, with D possibly matching TRBD1 (6 bases). The V end lost 0 bases, the J end lost 1 base, and 8 bases lay between the germline ends. The germline V gene has CDR1 SGHRS and CDR2 YFSETQ. The CDR3 consists of 14 residues.

The chain links TRBV27 to TRBJ1-2, with no clear D. CDR3 length: 11 residues. CDR1 and CDR2 (germline): MNHEY, SMNVEV (reference sequence). V was trimmed by 8 bases and J by 6 bases, leaving 10 bases between them. The CDR3 DNA sequence: TGTGCCAGCGGTAGCTCGGATGGCTACACCTTC. Protein: CASGSSDGYTF.

The CDR3 DNA is TGCAGGACAGGGTTGAACACTGAAGCTTTCTTT. As protein: CRTGLNTEAFF. The rearrangement links TRBV20-1 to TRBJ1-1, with TRBD1 matching over 7 bases. CDR3 length: 11 residues. CDR1 is DFQATT, CDR2 SNEGSKA, per germline (reference sequence).

The V and J genes are TRBV30 and TRBJ1-2; D remains ambiguous. The ends were cut back, 7 bases at V and 5 bases at J, with 17 bases in the middle. Germline V lookup: CDR1 GTSNPN, CDR2 SVGIG (reference sequence). The CDR3 consists of 13 residues. DNA for the CDR3: TGTGCCTTTGGTGGTGGCGGTACTTATGGCTACACCTTC. Translation gives CAFGGGGTYGYTF.

In this sample, this clone turned up a few times. The chain has TRBV28 and TRBJ2-7; unclear D gene. The CDR3 contains 15 residues. Per germline, CDR1 MDHEN and CDR2 SYDVKM. Trimming shortened V by 7 bases and J by 0 bases, and 16 bases separated the two germline ends. Here the CDR3 DNA reads TGTGCCAGCACCTCCTCGACTGGAATCTCCTACGAGCAGTACTTC. The encoded protein is CASTSSTGISYEQYF.

This clone came up many times. Distinct nucleotide sequences in the sample also encode this CDR3. The V gene is TRBV30, the J gene TRBJ1-1, with D tentatively TRBD1 (6 bases). Germline V gives CDR1 GTSNPN, CDR2 SVGIG (reference sequence). The germline V and J ends were trimmed by 0 bases and 4 bases, with 6 bases remaining between them. CDR3 size: 12 residues. The chain's CDR3 is CAWSVGGTEAFF. The CDR3 DNA reads TGTGCCTGGAGTGTAGGGGGCACTGAAGCTTTCTTT. Based on the CDR3 plus reference TRBV30 and TRBJ1-1, the full variable domain is SQTIHQWPATLVQPVGSPLSLECTVEGTSNPNLYWYRQAAGRGLQLLFYSVGIGQISSEVPQNLSASRPQDRQFILSSKKLLLSDSGFYLCAWSVGGTEAFFGQGTRLTVV.

This clone was recorded a few times. The chain joins TRBV5-6 to TRBJ2-3; TRBD1 agrees at 9 bases. Germline loops: CDR1 SGHDT, CDR2 YYEEEE. The length of the CDR3 is 15 residues. Germline trimming cut 4 bases from V and 1 base from J; bases unmatched to any gene: 4. The CDR3 bases are TGTGCCAGCAGCCCGGGACAGGGAGGCACAGATACGCAGTATTTT. Residues: CASSPGQGGTDTQYF.

This clone was counted only a few times. This chain joins TRBV2 and TRBJ2-7, with 9 nucleotides matching TRBD1. The CDR3 sequence is 13 residues long. V dropped 7 bases and J dropped 3; count of bases not matched to a gene: 4. Germline values: CDR1 SNHLY, CDR2 FYNNEI. This CDR3 reads CASTTGQGYEQYF. The CDR3 DNA follows: TGTGCCAGCACCACGGGACAGGGCTACGAGCAGTACTTC.

This clone showed up just a few times. The chain uses TRBV11-1 and TRBJ2-3, with no clear D. Trimming stripped 2 bases from V and 5 bases from J, with 11 bases between. Germline loops: CDR1 SGHAT, CDR2 FQDESV (reference sequence). CDR3 size: 14 residues. This CDR3 reads CASSLSQAQDTQYF. The CDR3 nucleotides read TGTGCCAGCAGCTTAAGCCAGGCACAAGATACGCAGTATTTT.

The table lists this clone with a few counts. V is TRBV28 and J is TRBJ1-1; D not resolved. Germline V gene sequence: CDR1 MDHEN, CDR2 SYDVKM. This CDR3 comprises 14 residues. The V end was cut by 2 bases, the J end by 2 bases, with 9 bases between. CDR3 loop: CASSLPEGNTEAFF. The CDR3 coding sequence is TGTGCCAGCAGTTTACCAGAGGGTAACACTGAAGCTTTCTTT.

V usage is TRBV2 and J usage is TRBJ1-6; D is possibly TRBD1 (6 bases). The CDR3 runs 15 residues. V lost 4 bases and J lost 3, with 10 bases in between. The germline gives CDR1 SNHLY, CDR2 FYNNEI. The CDR3 spells CASSATGFYNSPLHF. The CDR3 nucleotides are TGTGCCAGCAGTGCGACAGGATTCTATAATTCACCCCTCCACTTT. The full variable domain, rest sourced from reference TRBV2 and TRBJ1-6, is EPEVTQTPSHQVTQMGQEVILRCVPISNHLYFYWYRQILGQKVEFLVSFYNNEISEKSEIFDDQFSVERPDGSNFTLKIRSTKLEDSAMYFCASSATGFYNSPLHFGNGTRLTVT.

V usage is TRBV7-9 and J usage is TRBJ1-5, with D perhaps matching TRBD1 (5 bases). The CDR3 length is 16 residues. The germline V and J ends were trimmed by 3 bases and 1 base, with 13 bases remaining between them. The V gene's germline CDR1 is SEHNR and CDR2 FQNEAQ (reference sequence). The CDR3 reads CASSLGTGQSNQPQHF. CDR3 sequence (DNA): TGTGCCAGCAGCTTGGGTACGGGGCAAAGCAATCAGCCCCAGCATTTT.

With regard to this clone: The sample carries other DNA sequences with the same CDR3. The chain employs TRBV5-1 and TRBJ2-7; possibly TRBD1 or TRBD2 for D (6 bases each). The CDR3 totals 14 residues. Germline V gene lookup returns CDR1 SGHRS and CDR2 YFSETQ. V was shortened by 0 bases and J by 1 base, with 8 bases between the two germline ends. DNA for the CDR3: TGCGCCAGCAGCTTGGAAGGGGGGTCCTACGAGCAGTACTTC. Protein sequence: CASSLEGGSYEQYF.

This chain's CDR3 is CASSLIPGYNTGELFF. The DNA for the CDR3 is TGTGCCAGCAGCCTCATTCCGGGCTATAACACCGGGGAGCTGTTTTTT. This sequence joins TRBV7-9 and TRBJ2-2; unclear D gene. Germline CDR1 SEHNR, CDR2 FQNEAQ (reference sequence). Trimming pared 5 bases from V and 2 bases from J, leaving 15 bases between. The CDR3 is made up of 16 amino acids.

This sequence joins TRBV10-3 and TRBJ2-7, with unresolved D. The V end lost 2 bases, the J end lost 1 base, and 12 bases lay between the germline ends. CDR3 length equals 15 residues. Germline CDR1 ENHRY, CDR2 SYGVKD. Here the CDR3 reads CAISEVGNHSYEQYF. The CDR3 DNA sequence: TGTGCCATCAGTGAGGTGGGGAATCATTCCTACGAGCAGTACTTC.

The J gene is TRBJ1-4, the V gene TRBV27; TRBD1 matches 7 bases. The CDR3 has 14 amino acids. From germline, CDR1 is MNHEY and CDR2 SMNVEV (reference sequence). Trimming cost V 5 bases and J 8 bases; bases outside gene matches: 8. For the CDR3, the DNA is TGTGCCAGCAGTCACAGGGGAGTCAAGGAAAAACTGTTTTTT. This gives the protein CASSHRGVKEKLFF.